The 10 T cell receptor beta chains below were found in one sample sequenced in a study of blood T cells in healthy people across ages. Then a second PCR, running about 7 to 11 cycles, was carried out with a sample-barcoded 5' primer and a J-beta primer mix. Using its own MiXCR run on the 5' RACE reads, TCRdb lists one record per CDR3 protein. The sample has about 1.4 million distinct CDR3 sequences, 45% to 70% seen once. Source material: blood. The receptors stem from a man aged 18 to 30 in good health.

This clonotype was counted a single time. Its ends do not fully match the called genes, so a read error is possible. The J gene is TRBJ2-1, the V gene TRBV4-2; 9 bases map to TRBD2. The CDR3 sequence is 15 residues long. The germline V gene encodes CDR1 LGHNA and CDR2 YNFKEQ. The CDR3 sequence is CASSQEAGGYNGQFF. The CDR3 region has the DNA TGTGCCAGCAGCCAAGAAGCGGGGGGCTACAATGGGCAGTTCTTC.

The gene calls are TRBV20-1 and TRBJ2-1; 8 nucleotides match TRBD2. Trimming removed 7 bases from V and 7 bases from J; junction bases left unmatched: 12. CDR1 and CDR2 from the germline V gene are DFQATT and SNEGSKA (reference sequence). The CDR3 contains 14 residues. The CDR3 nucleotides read TGCAGTGTAGGTCGGGGGGGGCCGAGGAATGAGCAGTTCTTC. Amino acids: CSVGRGGPRNEQFF.

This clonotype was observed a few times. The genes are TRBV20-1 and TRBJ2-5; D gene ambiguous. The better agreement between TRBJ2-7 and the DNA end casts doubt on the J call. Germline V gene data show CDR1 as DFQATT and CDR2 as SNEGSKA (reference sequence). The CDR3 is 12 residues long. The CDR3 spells CSARGHLYEQYF. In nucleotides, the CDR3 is TGCAGTGCTAGAGGGCACCTCTACGAGCAGTACTTC.

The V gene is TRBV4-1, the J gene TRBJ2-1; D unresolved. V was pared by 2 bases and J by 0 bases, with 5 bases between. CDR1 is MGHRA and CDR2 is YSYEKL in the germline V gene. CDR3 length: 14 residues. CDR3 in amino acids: CASSQRVSYNEQFF. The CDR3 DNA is TGCGCCAGCAGCCAACGGGTCTCCTACAATGAGCAGTTCTTC.

The CDR3 spells CASSPTSGAAQETQYF. CDR3 in DNA: TGTGCCAGCAGCCCCACAAGCGGAGCGGCGCAAGAGACCCAGTACTTC. V and J are TRBV4-2 and TRBJ2-5, with D possibly TRBD2 on 5 matching bases. There are 16 residues in the CDR3. Trimming pared 4 bases from V and 2 bases from J, leaving 17 bases between. Germline V CDR1 and CDR2: LGHNA, YNFKEQ.

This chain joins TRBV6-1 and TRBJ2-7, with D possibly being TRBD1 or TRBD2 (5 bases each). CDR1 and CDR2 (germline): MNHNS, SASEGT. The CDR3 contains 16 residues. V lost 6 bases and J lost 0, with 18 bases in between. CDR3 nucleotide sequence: TGTGCCAGCAGCGTGAGAGGGGTGGATTACTCCTACGAGCAGTACTTC. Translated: CASSVRGVDYSYEQYF.

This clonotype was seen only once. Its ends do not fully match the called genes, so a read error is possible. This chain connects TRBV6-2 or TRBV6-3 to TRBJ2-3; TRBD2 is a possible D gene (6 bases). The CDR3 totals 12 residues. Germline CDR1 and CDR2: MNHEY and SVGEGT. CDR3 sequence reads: CASKGGPDMQYF. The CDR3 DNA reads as TGTGCCAGCAAGGGAGGTCCAGATATGCAGTATTTT.

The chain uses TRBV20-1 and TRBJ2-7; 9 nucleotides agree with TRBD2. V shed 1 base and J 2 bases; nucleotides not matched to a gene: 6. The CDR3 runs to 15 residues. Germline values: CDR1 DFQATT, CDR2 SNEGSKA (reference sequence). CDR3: CSARALAGHPYEQYF. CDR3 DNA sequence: TGCAGTGCTAGAGCCCTAGCGGGACATCCCTACGAGCAGTACTTC.

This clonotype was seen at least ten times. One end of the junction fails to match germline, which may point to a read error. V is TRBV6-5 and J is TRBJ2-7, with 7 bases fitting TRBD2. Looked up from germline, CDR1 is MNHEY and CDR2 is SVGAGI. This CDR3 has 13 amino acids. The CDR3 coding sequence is TGCGCCAGCAGCCCCCTCGGGGGGTACGAGCAGTACTTC. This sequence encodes CASSPLGGYEQYF.

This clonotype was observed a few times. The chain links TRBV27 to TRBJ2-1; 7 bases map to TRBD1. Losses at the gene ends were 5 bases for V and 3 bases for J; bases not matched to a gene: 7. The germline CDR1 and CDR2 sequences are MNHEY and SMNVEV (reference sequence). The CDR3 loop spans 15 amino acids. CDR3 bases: TGTGCCAGCAGTCCCTTGCCAGGGGGCTACAATGAGCAGTTCTTC. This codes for CASSPLPGGYNEQFF.